A single sample gave rise to the 17 T cell receptor beta chains below, sequenced in a study of PD-1 blockade in classical Hodgkin lymphoma. Every patient was affected by relapse after autologous stem cell transplantation, while exposure to brentuximab vedotin was not uniform. Only in-frame clones appear in the TCRdb table, and some are missing; sequencing was by immunoSEQ multiplex PCR. The profile shows tens of thousands of clones, 73% of them singletons. Material: peripheral blood mononuclear cells (PBMCs), obtained before the second cycle of nivolumab. These receptors were obtained from a human donor with classical Hodgkin lymphoma.

The chain combines TRBV6-4 with TRBJ1-5, with a tentative D call TRBD1 (5 bases). The CDR3 sequence is 13 residues long. In germline, CDR1 is MRHNA, CDR2 SNTAGT. Trimming removed 5 bases from V and 4 bases from J, with 9 bases in between. The CDR3 DNA reads as TGTGCCAGCAGTCGACAGCGTAATCAGCCCCAGCATTTT. It yields the protein CASSRQRNQPQHF.

V and J are TRBV27 and TRBJ2-3; no reliable D call. The CDR3 consists of 14 residues. V shed 7 bases and J shed 1 base, with 12 bases lying between them. Germline lookup yields CDR1 MNHEY and CDR2 SMNVEV (reference sequence). Written as DNA, the CDR3 is TGTGCCAGCACCCCCCTCAGAGGCACAGATACGCAGTATTTT. It encodes CASTPLRGTDTQYF.

Only one count was recorded for this clone. This CDR3 is CASSWTGQGVVLEQYF. CDR3 nucleotides: TGTGCCAGCAGTTGGACCGGACAGGGGGTAGTTCTCGAGCAGTACTTC. The chain is built from TRBV5-6 and TRBJ2-7, with 10 bases that match TRBD1. There are 16 residues in the CDR3. Looked up from germline, CDR1 is SGHDT and CDR2 is YYEEEE. The trim removed 5 bases at V and 6 bases at J, leaving 14 bases unmatched. The full variable domain, with the rest looked up from reference TRBV5-6 and TRBJ2-7, is DAGVTQSPTHLIKTRGQQVTLRCSPKSGHDTVSWYQQALGQGPQFIFQYYEEEERQRGNFPDRFSGHQFPNYSSELNVNALLLGDSALYLCASSWTGQGVVLEQYFGPGTRLTVT.

The V call is TRBV7-9, the J call TRBJ2-5; the match to TRBD2 covers 7 bases. Germline CDR1 SEHNR, CDR2 FQNEAQ (reference sequence). This CDR3 spans 15 amino acids. J was trimmed by 5 bases and V by 5 bases; bases with no gene match: 11. This CDR3 reads CASSKGGQGRETQYF. DNA of the CDR3: TGTGCCAGCAGCAAGGGAGGGCAGGGTCGGGAGACCCAGTACTTC.

J is TRBJ2-3 and V is TRBV5-1; perhaps TRBD1 as D (6 bases). Germline V CDR1 and CDR2: SGHRS, YFSETQ. The CDR3 contains 16 residues. Trimming shortened V by 2 bases and J by 0 bases, and 13 bases separated the two germline ends. CDR3 nucleotides: TGCGCCAGCAGCTTCCGGGACATGGCTAGCACAGATACGCAGTATTTT. Translated: CASSFRDMASTDTQYF.

This chain joins TRBV28 and TRBJ2-2; D call uncertain. This CDR3 spans 14 amino acids. The germline gives CDR1 MDHEN, CDR2 SYDVKM. The V and J ends lost 8 bases and 4 bases respectively, with 14 bases between them. Written as DNA, the CDR3 is TGTGCCAGCGAGTCGGGCGCAGCCACCGGGGAGCTGTTTTTT. The encoded protein is CASESGAATGELFF.

This clone was counted between two and nine times. This rearrangement joins TRBV27 to TRBJ2-7; TRBD2 agrees at 10 bases. V lost 3 bases, J lost 5 bases, and 7 bases stayed unmatched. Germline CDR1 MNHEY, CDR2 SMNVEV (reference sequence). The CDR3 is made up of 15 amino acids. CDR3 residues: CASSFLGTSENEQYF. The CDR3 nucleotides are TGTGCCAGCAGTTTCCTAGGGACTAGCGAAAACGAGCAGTACTTC.

The chain couples TRBV7-2 to TRBJ1-2; D gene uncertain. This CDR3 region has 14 residues. Looked up from germline, CDR1 is SGHTA and CDR2 is FQGNSA. The V and J ends lost 5 bases and 7 bases respectively, with 17 bases between them. The CDR3 coding sequence is TGTGCCAGCAGCCCCGCGGACCTCCCTAGTGGCTACACCTTC. The encoded protein is CASSPADLPSGYTF.

The V call is TRBV7-2, the J call TRBJ1-4, with TRBD1 identical over 8 bases. This CDR3 spans 15 amino acids. The ends lost 0 bases at V and 7 bases at J; junction bases unmatched: 4. In germline, CDR1 is SGHTA, CDR2 FQGNSA. CDR3 in DNA: TGTGCCAGCAGCTTAGCGCAAACAGGGGGTGAAAAACTGTTTTTT. Translation gives CASSLAQTGGEKLFF. The full variable domain, rest sourced from reference TRBV7-2 and TRBJ1-4, is GAGVSQSPSNKVTEKGKDVELRCDPISGHTALYWYRQSLGQGLEFLIYFQGNSAPDKSGLPSDRFSAERTGGSVSTLTIQRTQQEDSAVYLCASSLAQTGGEKLFFGSGTQLSVL.

The rearrangement uses TRBV7-3 and TRBJ2-2; the D gene is possibly TRBD2 (7 bases). Germline loops: CDR1 SGHTA, CDR2 FQGTGA. V lost 4 bases and J lost 6, with 15 bases in between. There are 15 residues in the CDR3. In DNA form, the CDR3 reads TGTGCCAGCAGCTCATACCCGGGGGGCGCCGGGGAGCTGTTTTTT. Amino acids: CASSSYPGGAGELFF.

This clone was counted a few times. The V and J genes are TRBV14 and TRBJ2-5; D is uncertain. This CDR3 region has 12 residues. Between the trimmed V and J ends, which lost 1 base and 4 bases, there was a span of 4 bases. Germline lookup yields CDR1 SGHDN and CDR2 FVKESK. DNA of the CDR3: TGTGCCAGCAGCCAAGTAGGAGAGACCCAGTACTTC. Protein sequence: CASSQVGETQYF.

This clone has only a few counts. V and J are TRBV19 and TRBJ2-2, with 7 positions matching TRBD2. The CDR3 runs 16 residues. V trimming: 3 bases; J trimming: 1 base; junction bases outside the gene matches: 5. Germline lookup yields CDR1 LNHDA and CDR2 SQIVND (reference sequence). This CDR3 reads CASSIVPGGNTGELFF. The CDR3 nucleotides are TGTGCCAGTAGTATTGTTCCGGGAGGGAACACCGGGGAGCTGTTTTTT. Full variable domain (missing parts from reference TRBV19 and TRBJ2-2): DGGITQSPKYLFRKEGQNVTLSCEQNLNHDAMYWYRQDPGQGLRLIYYSQIVNDFQKGDIAEGYSVSREKKESFPLTVTSAQKNPTAFYLCASSIVPGGNTGELFFGEGSRLTVL.

This chain links TRBV19 with TRBJ1-2; D is perhaps TRBD1 (6 bases). CDR1 and CDR2 (germline): LNHDA, SQIVND (reference sequence). V gave up 4 bases and J gave up 7 bases, with 16 bases separating them. CDR3 length equals 14 residues. The CDR3 nucleotides are TGTGCCAGTAGTACCTCCTTGGGGGCAGGTGGCTACACCTTC. This codes for CASSTSLGAGGYTF.

As for this clone: The same CDR3 is also encoded by other DNA sequences in this sample. The chain couples TRBV30 to TRBJ1-3; 7 bases line up with TRBD1. Germline V gene sequence: CDR1 GTSNPN, CDR2 SVGIG (reference sequence). This CDR3 spans 15 amino acids. Germline trimming cut 2 bases from V and 0 bases from J; bases unmatched to any gene: 4. In DNA form, the CDR3 reads TGTGCCTGGAGTCGGGACAGTGGCTCTGGAAACACCATATATTTT. Its translation is CAWSRDSGSGNTIYF.

The chain combines TRBV27 with TRBJ2-5; D may match TRBD1 or TRBD2 (5 bases each). The J call may be mistaken, given a closer DNA end match to TRBJ2-7. CDR1 is MNHEY and CDR2 is SMNVEV in the germline V gene (reference sequence). CDR3 length equals 15 residues. In DNA form, the CDR3 reads TGTGCCAGCAGTCTCAGAGCGACAGACTACTACGAGCAGTACTTC. Residues: CASSLRATDYYEQYF.

V usage is TRBV7-3 and J usage is TRBJ2-7; D remains unclear. Germline values: CDR1 SGHTA, CDR2 FQGTGA. V lost 4 bases and J 7 bases, leaving 11 bases between the germline ends. The CDR3 runs 12 residues. CDR3: CASSSSLGEQYF. CDR3 DNA: TGTGCCAGCAGCTCCAGCTTAGGAGAGCAGTACTTC.

The chain employs TRBV7-9 and TRBJ1-2; TRBD1 might be the D (5 bases). The CDR3 totals 12 residues. CDR1 is SEHNR and CDR2 is FQNEAQ in the germline V gene (reference sequence). V lost 7 bases, J lost 9 bases, and 15 bases lay in between. The DNA for the CDR3 is TGTGCCAGCATCCCAGGAGGGGATCGCTACACCTTC. This codes for CASIPGGDRYTF.